Listed below are T cell receptor beta chains from one sample, sequenced in a study of post-analysis software for immune sequencing data. TCRdb reprocessed the PCR reads via MiXCR and lists one record per CDR3 protein. The data show some 450,000 distinct CDR3 sequences, roughly 45% seen once. The sequencing sample was made of blood. The origin of the receptors is a girl aged 10 to 17 with multiple sclerosis. Each CDR3 is given with its conserved first and last residue. Expanded clones get a size class; other rows say once, few or many, or leave the size out.

V: TRBV29-1
J: TRBJ2-3
size: few
CDR3: CSVEELAGETSTDTQYF

V: TRBV4-1
J: TRBJ2-1
size: -
CDR3: CASSQGRLGYEQFF

V: TRBV7-9
J: TRBJ2-1
size: few
CDR3: CASSLGPSPYNEQFF

V: TRBV29-1
J: TRBJ2-6
size: -
CDR3: CSVDPGLAGNSGANVLTF

V: TRBV7-9
J: TRBJ2-7
size: few
CDR3: CASSLVLGADEQYF

V: TRBV12-3/TRBV12-4
J: -
size: -
CDR3: CASSPDATGDNLYEQYF

V: TRBV7-9
J: TRBJ2-5
size: -
CDR3: CASSWPDRYQETQYF

V: TRBV20-1
J: TRBJ1-1
size: -
CDR3: CSARVDMNTEAFF

V: TRBV24-1
J: TRBJ1-5
size: few
CDR3: CATSDTWNQPQHF

V: TRBV6-1
J: TRBJ2-3
size: few
CDR3: CASSTSGYTDTQYF

V: TRBV5-1
J: TRBJ1-1
size: -
CDR3: CASSLAGRDRSTEAFF

V: TRBV20-1
J: TRBJ2-1
size: many
CDR3: CSARTLAGEVNEQFF

V: TRBV7-9
J: TRBJ1-4
size: -
CDR3: CASRYSPGGRTNEKLFF

V: TRBV2
J: TRBJ1-2
size: -
CDR3: CASSRETGQIYGYTF

V: TRBV5-1
J: TRBJ2-7
size: -
CDR3: CASSLVAQSSYVQYF